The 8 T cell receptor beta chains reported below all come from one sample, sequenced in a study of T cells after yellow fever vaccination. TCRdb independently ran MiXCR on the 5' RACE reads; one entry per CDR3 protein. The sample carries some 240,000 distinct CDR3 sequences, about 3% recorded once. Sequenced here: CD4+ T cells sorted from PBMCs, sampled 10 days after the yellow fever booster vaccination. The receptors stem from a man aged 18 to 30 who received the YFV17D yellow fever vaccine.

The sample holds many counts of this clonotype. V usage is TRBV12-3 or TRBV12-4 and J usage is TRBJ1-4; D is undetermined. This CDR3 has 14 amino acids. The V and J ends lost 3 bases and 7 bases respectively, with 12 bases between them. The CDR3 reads CASSLSAVGEKLFF. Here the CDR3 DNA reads TGTGCCAGCAGTTTGAGTGCGGTTGGTGAAAAACTGTTTTTT.

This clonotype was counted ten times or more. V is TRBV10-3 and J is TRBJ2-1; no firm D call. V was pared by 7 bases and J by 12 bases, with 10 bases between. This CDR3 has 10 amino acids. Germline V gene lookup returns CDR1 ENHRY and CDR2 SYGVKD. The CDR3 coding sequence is TGTGCCATCACCGAGATGAGGCAGTTCTTC. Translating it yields CAITEMRQFF.

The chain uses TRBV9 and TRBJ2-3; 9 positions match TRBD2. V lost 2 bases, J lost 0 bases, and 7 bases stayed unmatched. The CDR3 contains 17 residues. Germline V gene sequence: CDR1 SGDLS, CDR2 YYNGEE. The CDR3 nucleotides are TGTGCCAGCAGCGTTTTGCGGGGGGGCAGAAGCACAGATACGCAGTATTTT. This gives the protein CASSVLRGGRSTDTQYF.

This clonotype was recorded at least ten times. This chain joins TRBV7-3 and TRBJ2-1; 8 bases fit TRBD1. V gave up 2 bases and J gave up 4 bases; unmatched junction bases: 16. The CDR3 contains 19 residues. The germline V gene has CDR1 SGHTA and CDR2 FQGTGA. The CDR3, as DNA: TGTGCCAGCAGCTTATCCTCCGGGACCGGGACAGGAGATTACAATGAGCAGTTCTTC. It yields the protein CASSLSSGTGTGDYNEQFF.

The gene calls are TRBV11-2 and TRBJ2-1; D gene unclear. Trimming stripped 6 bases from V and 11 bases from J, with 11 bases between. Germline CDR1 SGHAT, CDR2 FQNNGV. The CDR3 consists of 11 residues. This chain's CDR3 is CASSFGRQQFF. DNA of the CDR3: TGTGCCAGCAGTTTCGGACGTCAGCAGTTCTTC.

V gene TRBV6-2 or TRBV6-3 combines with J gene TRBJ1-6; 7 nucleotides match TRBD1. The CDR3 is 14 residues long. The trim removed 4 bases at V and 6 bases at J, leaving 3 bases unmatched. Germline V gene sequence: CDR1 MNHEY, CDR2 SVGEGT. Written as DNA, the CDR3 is TGTGCCAGCAGTTCTCCAGGGGGTAATTCACCCCTCCACTTT. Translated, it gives CASSSPGGNSPLHF.

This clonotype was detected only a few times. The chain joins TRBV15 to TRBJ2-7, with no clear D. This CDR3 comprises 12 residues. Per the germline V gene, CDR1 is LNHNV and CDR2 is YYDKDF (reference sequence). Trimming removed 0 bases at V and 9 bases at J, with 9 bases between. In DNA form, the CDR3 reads TGTGCCACCAGCAGAGACCCGACTCCGCAGTACTTC. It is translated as CATSRDPTPQYF.

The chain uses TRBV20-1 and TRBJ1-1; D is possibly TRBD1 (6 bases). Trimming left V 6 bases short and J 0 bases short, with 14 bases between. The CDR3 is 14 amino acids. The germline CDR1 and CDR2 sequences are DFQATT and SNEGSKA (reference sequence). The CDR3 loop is CSAIVQGVNTEAFF. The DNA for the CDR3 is TGCAGTGCGATAGTACAGGGCGTGAACACTGAAGCTTTCTTT.